Below, one TCR beta chain is given with its context. These data are taken from a study of blood T cell repertoires in COVID-19. For the study at large: The samples span acute and convalescent COVID-19 from the United States, Italy and Spain.

This CDR3 contains 14 residues. The V gene's germline CDR1 is SNHLY and CDR2 FYNNEI. The V end lost 2 bases, the J end lost 2 bases, and 9 bases lay between the germline ends. Per the authors' pipeline: Amplification from reference gene primers served as the basis for estimated nucleated cell counts. Measured with immunoSEQ multiplex PCR; TCRdb has only the in-frame clones, and not every one. The D gene and trimming were derived from the DNA, and the V and J assignments and clone size from that table. The table lists about 120,000 clones, around 80% of them singletons. V gene TRBV2 combines with J gene TRBJ2-5; D may be TRBD1 (5 bases). What was sequenced was peripheral blood. The TCR originated in a woman in her 50s with acute or convalescent COVID-19. The CDR3 sequence: CASSEQGYQETQYF. Here the CDR3 DNA reads TGTGCCAGCAGTGAACAGGGTTATCAAGAGACCCAGTACTTC.